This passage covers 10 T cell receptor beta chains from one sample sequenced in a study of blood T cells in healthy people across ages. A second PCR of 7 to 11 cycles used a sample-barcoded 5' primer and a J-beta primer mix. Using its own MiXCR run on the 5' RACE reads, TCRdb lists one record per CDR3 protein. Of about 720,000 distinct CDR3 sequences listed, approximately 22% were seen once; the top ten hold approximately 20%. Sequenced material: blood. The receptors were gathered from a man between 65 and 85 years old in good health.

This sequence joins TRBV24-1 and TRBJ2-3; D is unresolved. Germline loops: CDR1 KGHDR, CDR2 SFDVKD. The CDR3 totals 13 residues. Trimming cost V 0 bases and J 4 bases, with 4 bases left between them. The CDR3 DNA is TGTGCCACCAGTGATTTGGTTCCAGATACGCAGTATTTT. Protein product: CATSDLVPDTQYF.

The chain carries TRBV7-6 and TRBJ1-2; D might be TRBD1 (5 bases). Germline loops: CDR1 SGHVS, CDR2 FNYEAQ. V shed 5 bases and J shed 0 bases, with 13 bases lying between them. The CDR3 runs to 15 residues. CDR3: CASSPRQLSNYGYTF. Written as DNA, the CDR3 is TGTGCCAGCAGCCCTCGACAGCTTTCTAACTATGGCTACACCTTC.

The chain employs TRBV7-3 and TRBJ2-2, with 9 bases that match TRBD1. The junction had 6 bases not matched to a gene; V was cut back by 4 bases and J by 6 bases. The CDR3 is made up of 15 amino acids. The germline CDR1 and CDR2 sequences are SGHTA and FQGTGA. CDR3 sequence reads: CASSSGQGAAGELFF. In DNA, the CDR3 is TGTGCCAGCAGCTCGGGACAGGGTGCCGCCGGGGAGCTGTTTTTT.

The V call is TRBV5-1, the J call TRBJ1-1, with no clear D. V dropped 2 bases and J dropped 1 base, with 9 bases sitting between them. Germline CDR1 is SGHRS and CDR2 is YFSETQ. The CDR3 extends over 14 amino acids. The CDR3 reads CASSLSSANTEAFF. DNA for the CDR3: TGCGCCAGCAGCTTATCCTCGGCGAACACTGAAGCTTTCTTT.

The CDR3 loop is CASSLYLAGGYNEQFF. For the CDR3, the DNA is TGTGCCAGCAGTTTATACCTAGCGGGGGGCTACAATGAGCAGTTCTTC. The chain carries TRBV28 and TRBJ2-1; 11 bases fit TRBD2. The CDR3 is made up of 16 amino acids. Germline CDR1 MDHEN, CDR2 SYDVKM. V was pared by 1 base and J by 3 bases, with 2 bases of the junction left unmatched.

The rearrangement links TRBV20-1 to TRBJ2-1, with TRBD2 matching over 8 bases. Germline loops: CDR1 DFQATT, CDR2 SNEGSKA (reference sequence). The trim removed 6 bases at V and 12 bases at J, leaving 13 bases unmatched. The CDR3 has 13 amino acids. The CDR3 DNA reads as TGCAGTGCCGCCGGGACTAGTGCTTTCTGGCAGTTCTTC. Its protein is CSAAGTSAFWQFF.

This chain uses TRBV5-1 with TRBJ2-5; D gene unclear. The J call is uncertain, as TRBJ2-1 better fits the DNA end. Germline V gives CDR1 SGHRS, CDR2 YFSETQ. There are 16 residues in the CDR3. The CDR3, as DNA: TGCGCCAGCAGCTTGATCGGACCGACCTCTTACAATGAGCAGTTCTTC. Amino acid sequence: CASSLIGPTSYNEQFF.

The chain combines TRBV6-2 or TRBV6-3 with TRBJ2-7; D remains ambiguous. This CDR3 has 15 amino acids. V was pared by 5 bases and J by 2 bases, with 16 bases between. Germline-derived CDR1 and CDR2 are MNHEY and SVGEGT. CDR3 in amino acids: CASSSVRSVTYEQYV. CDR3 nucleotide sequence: TGTGCCAGCAGTAGTGTAAGGAGCGTAACCTACGAGCAGTACGTC.

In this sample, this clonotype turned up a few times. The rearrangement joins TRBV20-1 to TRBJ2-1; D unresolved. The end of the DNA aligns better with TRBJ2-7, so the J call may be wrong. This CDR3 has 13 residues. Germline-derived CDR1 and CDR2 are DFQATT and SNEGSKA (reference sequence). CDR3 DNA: TGCAGTGCGTTATCAATGAGGTCCTACGAGCAGTACGTC. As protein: CSALSMRSYEQYV.

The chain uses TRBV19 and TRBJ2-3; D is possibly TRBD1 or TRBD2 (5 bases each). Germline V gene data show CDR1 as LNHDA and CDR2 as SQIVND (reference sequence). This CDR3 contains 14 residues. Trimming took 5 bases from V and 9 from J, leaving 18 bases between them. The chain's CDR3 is CASSLGPLTDTQYF. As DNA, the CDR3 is TGTGCCAGTAGTTTGGGACCTCTCACGGACACGCAGTATTTT.